This section outlines one T cell receptor beta chain sequence together with its context. This specimen belongs to a study of shared clonotypes between healthy human individuals. TCRdb's table, derived via immunoSEQ multiplex PCR, lists solely in-frame clones and lacks some. Of approximately 530,000 clones in the sample, 90% to 97% were seen once. Germline loops: CDR1 LNHDA, CDR2 SQIVND (reference sequence). The CDR3 totals 15 residues. V lost 8 bases, J lost 7 bases, and 12 bases stayed unmatched. The sequenced sample consisted of naive CD4+ T cells sorted from blood. Subset denoted: CD45RA+ positively selected. This sequence originates from a woman aged 25-40 years in good health. The chain has TRBV19 and TRBJ1-5; TRBD1 matches 9 bases. The CDR3, as DNA: TGTGCCAGTCAGAGGACCGGGACAGGGCCACAGCCCCAGCATTTT. This gives the protein CASQRTGTGPQPQHF.